The 2 T cell receptor beta chains reported below all come from one sample, sequenced in a study of blood T cell repertoires in COVID-19. Libraries were prepared by immunoSEQ multiplex PCR; TCRdb keeps only in-frame clonotypes and omits some of them. The sample consists of about 350,000 clones, approximately 86% of them appearing once. The source material was peripheral blood. These receptors were collected from a woman in her sixties or seventies with COVID-19, enrolled during active disease.

This clone was recorded at least ten times. The same CDR3 also results from other DNA sequences found in this sample. This sequence joins TRBV7-9 and TRBJ2-1, with TRBD2 matching 10 bases. The trim removed 0 bases at V and 1 base at J, leaving 0 bases unmatched. Germline V gene data show CDR1 as SEHNR and CDR2 as FQNEAQ (reference sequence). The CDR3 loop spans 16 amino acids. The CDR3 DNA sequence: TGTGCCAGCAGCTTAGCACTAGCGGGGTCCTACAATGAGCAGTTCTTC. Encoded protein: CASSLALAGSYNEQFF.

The chain is built from TRBV7-9 and TRBJ1-5; no firm D call. Trimming removed 5 bases from V and 4 bases from J, with 15 bases in between. The CDR3 length is 15 residues. Germline V gives CDR1 SEHNR, CDR2 FQNEAQ (reference sequence). The CDR3 spells CASSPGGFGNQPQHF. CDR3 bases: TGTGCCAGCAGCCCCGGAGGGTTCGGGAATCAGCCCCAGCATTTT.